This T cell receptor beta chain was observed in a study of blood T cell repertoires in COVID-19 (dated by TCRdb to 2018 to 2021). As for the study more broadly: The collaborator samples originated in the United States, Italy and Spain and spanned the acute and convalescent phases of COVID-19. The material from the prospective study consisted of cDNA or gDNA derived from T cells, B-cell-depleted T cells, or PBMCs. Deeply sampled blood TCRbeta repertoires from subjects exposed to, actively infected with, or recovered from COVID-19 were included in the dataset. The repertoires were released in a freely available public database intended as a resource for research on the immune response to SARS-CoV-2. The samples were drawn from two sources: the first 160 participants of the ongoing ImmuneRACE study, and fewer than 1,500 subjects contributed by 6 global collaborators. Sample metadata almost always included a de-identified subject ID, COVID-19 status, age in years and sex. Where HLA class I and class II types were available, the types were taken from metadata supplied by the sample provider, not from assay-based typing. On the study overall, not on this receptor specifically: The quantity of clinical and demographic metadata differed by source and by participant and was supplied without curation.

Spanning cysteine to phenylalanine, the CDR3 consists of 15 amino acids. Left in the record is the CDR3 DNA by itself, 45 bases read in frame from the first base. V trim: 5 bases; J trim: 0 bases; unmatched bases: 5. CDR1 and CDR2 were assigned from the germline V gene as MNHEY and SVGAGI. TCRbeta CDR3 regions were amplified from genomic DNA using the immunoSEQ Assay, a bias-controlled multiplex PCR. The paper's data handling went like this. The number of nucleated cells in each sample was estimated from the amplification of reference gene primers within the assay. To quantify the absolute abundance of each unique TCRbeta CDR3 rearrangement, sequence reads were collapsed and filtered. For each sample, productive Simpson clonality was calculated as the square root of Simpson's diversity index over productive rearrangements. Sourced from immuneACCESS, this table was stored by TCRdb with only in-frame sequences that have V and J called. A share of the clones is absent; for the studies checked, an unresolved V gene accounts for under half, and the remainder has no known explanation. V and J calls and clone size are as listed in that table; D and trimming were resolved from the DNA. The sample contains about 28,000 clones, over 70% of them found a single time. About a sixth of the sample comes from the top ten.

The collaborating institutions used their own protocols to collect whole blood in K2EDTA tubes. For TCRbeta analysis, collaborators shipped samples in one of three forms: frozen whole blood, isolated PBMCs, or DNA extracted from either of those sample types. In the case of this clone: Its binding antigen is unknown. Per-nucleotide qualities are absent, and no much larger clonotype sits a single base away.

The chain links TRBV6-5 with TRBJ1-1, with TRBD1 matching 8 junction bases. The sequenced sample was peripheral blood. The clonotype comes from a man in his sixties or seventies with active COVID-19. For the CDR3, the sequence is CASSRQGNMNTEAFF. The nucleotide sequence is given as TGTGCCAGCAGTAGACAGGGGAACATGAACACTGAAGCTTTCTTT.